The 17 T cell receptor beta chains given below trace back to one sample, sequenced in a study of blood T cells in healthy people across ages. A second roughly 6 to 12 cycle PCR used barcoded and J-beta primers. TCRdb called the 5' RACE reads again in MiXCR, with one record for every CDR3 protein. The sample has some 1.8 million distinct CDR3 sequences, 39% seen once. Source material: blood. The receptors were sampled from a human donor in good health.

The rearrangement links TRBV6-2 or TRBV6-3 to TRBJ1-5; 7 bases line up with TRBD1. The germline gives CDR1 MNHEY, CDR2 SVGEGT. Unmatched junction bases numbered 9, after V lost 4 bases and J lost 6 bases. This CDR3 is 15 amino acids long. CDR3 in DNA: TGTGCCAGCAGTTCCCCCGGACAGGCGGTTCAGCCCCAGCATTTT. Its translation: CASSSPGQAVQPQHF.

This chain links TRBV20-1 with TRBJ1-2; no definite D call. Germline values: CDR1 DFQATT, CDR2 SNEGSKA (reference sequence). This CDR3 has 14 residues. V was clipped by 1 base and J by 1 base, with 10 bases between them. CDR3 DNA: TGCAGTGCTAGAGGCCAGAGGCTTAACTATGGCTACACCTTC. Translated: CSARGQRLNYGYTF.

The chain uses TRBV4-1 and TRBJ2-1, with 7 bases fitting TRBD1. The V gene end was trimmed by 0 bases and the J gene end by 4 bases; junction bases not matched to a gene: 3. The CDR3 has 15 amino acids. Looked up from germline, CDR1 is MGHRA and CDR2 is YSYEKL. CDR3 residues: CASSQDSGQYNEQFF. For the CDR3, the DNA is TGCGCCAGCAGCCAAGATTCGGGACAGTACAATGAGCAGTTCTTC.

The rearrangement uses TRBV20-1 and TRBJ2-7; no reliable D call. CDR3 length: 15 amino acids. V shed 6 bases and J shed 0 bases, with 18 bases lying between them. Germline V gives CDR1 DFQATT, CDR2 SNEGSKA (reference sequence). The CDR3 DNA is TGCAGTGCCAGCCCTACGAGTGATAGCTCCTACGAGCAGTACTTC. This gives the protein CSASPTSDSSYEQYF.

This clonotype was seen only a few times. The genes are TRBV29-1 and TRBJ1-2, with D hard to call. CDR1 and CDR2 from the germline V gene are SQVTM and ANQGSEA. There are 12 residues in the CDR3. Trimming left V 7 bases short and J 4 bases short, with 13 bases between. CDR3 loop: CSAAVVVYGYTF. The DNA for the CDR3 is TGCAGCGCCGCCGTTGTTGTCTATGGCTACACCTTC.

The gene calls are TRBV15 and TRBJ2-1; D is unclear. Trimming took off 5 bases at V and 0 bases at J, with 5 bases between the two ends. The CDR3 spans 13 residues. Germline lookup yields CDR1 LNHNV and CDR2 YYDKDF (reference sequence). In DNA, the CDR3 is TGTGCCACCAGCGAGAGCTCCTACAATGAGCAGTTCTTC. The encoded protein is CATSESSYNEQFF.

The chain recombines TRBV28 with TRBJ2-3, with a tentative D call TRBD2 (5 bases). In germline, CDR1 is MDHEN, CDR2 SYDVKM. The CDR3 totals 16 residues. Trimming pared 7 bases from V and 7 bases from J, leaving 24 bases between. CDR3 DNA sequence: TGTGCCAGCAAAACTAGTTTCCCTTCATACGAACATACGCAGTATTTT. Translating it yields CASKTSFPSYEHTQYF.

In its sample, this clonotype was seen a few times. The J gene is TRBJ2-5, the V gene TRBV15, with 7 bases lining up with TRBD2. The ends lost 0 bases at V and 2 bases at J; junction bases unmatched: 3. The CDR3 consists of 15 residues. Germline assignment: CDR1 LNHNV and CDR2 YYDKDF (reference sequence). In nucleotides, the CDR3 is TGTGCCACCAGCAGAGAAGATAGCGGGCAAGAGACCCAGTACTTC. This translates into CATSREDSGQETQYF.

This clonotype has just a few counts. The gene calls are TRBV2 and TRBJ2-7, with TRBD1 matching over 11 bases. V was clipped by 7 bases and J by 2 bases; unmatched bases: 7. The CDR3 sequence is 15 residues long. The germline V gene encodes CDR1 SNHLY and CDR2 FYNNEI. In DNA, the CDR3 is TGTGCCAGCAACGCCCCGGGACAGGGGGCCTACGAGCAGTACTTC. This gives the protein CASNAPGQGAYEQYF.

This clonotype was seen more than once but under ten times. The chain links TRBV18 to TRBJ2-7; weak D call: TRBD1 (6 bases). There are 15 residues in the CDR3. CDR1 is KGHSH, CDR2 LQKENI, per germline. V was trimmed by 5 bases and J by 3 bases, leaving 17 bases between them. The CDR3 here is CASSITTRDNYEQYF. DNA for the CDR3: TGTGCCAGCTCAATAACCACCCGGGACAACTACGAGCAGTACTTC.

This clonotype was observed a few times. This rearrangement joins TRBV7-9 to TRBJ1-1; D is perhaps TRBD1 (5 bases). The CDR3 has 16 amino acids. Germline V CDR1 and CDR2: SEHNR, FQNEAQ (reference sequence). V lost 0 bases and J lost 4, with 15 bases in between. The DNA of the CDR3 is TGTGCCAGCAGCTTAGCAGGGGATCTGACAGTCACTGAAGCTTTCTTT. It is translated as CASSLAGDLTVTEAFF.

The CDR3 sequence: CASTIRGHNTDTQYF. The CDR3 region has the DNA TGTGCCAGCACCATCCGGGGACATAACACAGATACGCAGTATTTT. This chain joins TRBV9 and TRBJ2-3, with D perhaps matching TRBD1 (6 bases). The CDR3 length is 15 residues. The ends were cut back, 6 bases at V and 2 bases at J, with 16 bases in the middle. The germline V gene encodes CDR1 SGDLS and CDR2 YYNGEE.

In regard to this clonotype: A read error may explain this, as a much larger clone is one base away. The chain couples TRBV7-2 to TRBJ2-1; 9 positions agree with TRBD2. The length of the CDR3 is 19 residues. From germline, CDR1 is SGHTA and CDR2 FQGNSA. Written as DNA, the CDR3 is TGTGCCAGCAGCCCCCGGGGTTCGCGGGGGGGCCGGTCCTACAATGCGCAGTTCTTC. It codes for CASSPRGSRGGRSYNAQFF.

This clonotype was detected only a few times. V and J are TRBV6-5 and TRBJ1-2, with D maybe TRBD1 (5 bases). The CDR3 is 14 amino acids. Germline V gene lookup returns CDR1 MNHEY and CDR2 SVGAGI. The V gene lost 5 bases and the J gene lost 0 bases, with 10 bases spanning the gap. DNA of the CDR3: TGTGCCAGCAGTATTGACAGAACTAACTATGGCTACACCTTC. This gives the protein CASSIDRTNYGYTF.

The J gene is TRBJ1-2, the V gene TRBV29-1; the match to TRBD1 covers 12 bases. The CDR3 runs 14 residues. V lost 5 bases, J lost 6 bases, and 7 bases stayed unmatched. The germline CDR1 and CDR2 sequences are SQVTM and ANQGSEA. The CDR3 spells CSVLTGTGGDGYTF. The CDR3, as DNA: TGCAGCGTTTTAACCGGGACAGGGGGCGATGGCTACACCTTC.

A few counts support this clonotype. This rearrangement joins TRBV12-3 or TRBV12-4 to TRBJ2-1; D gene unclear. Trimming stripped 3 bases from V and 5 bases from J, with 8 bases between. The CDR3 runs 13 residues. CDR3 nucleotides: TGTGCCAGCAGTTTTGATACCCACAATGAGCAGTTCTTC. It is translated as CASSFDTHNEQFF.

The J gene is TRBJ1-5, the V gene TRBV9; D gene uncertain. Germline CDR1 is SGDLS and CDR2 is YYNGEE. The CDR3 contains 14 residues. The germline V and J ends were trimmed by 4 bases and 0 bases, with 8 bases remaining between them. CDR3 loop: CASSTGLSNQPQHF. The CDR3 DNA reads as TGTGCCAGCAGCACCGGACTTAGCAATCAGCCCCAGCATTTT.